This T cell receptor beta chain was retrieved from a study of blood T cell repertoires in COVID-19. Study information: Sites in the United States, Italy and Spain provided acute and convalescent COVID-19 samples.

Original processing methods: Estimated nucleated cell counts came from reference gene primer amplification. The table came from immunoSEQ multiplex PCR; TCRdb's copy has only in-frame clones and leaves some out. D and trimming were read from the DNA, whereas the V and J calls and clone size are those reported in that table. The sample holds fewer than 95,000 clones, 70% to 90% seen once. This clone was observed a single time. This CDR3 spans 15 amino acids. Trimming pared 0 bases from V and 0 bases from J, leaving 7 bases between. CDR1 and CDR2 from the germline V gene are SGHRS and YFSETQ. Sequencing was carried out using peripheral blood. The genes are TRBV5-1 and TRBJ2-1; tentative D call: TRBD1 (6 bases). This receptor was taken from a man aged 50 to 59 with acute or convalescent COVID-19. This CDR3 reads CASSLVDSSYNEQFF. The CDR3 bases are TGCGCCAGCAGCTTGGTGGACAGCTCCTACAATGAGCAGTTCTTC.